These T cell receptor beta chains were read from a single sample in a study of human T cells and chemical hapten exposure. MiXCR, run by TCRdb on the RACE reads, gives a single entry per CDR3 protein. The sample contains approximately 80,000 distinct CDR3 sequences, 12% to 15% of which appear only once. This specimen consisted of whole blood, obtained in connection with sensitization to the hapten diphenylcyclopropenone (DPC). These receptors were collected from a woman aged 45-65 years with alopecia areata. Some clones in this sample may be carry-over from other donors' samples. CDR3s include the opening cysteine and the closing phenylalanine or tryptophan. D genes are given only for firm matches. Not all rows give a size; the values are once, few, many and, for expanded clones, a class.

-	few	TRBV29-1	TRBJ1-5	CSVGGGGSQPQHF	TGCAGCGTTGGAGGTGGGGGCAGTCAGCCCCAGCATTTT
TRBD2	many	TRBV4-3	TRBJ2-3	CASSQDMWAGGSTDTQYF	TGCGCCAGCAGCCAAGATATGTGGGCGGGAGGAAGCACAGATACGCAGTATTTT
-	-	TRBV30	TRBJ2-1	CAWSASVLNNEQFF	TGTGCCTGGAGTGCAAGCGTGCTCAACAATGAGCAGTTCTTC
-	few	TRBV11-3	TRBJ2-5	CASSPGTPGEETQYF	TGTGCCAGCAGCCCGGGGACTCCCGGTGAGGAGACCCAGTACTTC
TRBD2	few	TRBV7-2	TRBJ2-4	CASSSLAGLAKNIQYF	TGTGCCAGCAGCTCCTTAGCGGGATTAGCCAAAAACATTCAGTACTTC
TRBD1	many	TRBV6-1	TRBJ2-3	CASRVQGATDTQYF	TGTGCCAGCAGAGTACAGGGGGCAACAGATACGCAGTATTTT
TRBD2	-	TRBV6-2/TRBV6-3	TRBJ2-1	CASSSSGLAGVVDEQFF	TGTGCCAGCAGTTCAAGCGGACTAGCGGGAGTTGTGGATGAGCAGTTCTTC
-	-	TRBV12-3/TRBV12-4	TRBJ1-4	CASSRGREKLFF	TGTGCCAGCAGTCGAGGGCGTGAAAAACTGTTTTTT
-	-	TRBV23-1	TRBJ2-3	CASSPNRSTDTQYF	TGCGCCAGCAGTCCCAACAGAAGCACAGATACGCAGTATTTT
-	-	TRBV29-1	TRBJ1-3	CSVEAALSGNTIYF	TGCAGCGTTGAAGCGGCACTCTCTGGAAACACCATATATTTT
-	-	TRBV5-4	TRBJ1-1	CASSLRGGSTEAFF	TGTGCCAGCAGCTTGCGGGGGGGGTCCACTGAAGCTTTCTTT
-	many	TRBV20-1	TRBJ1-5	CSASSTGMGFSQPQHF	TGCAGTGCTAGCAGTACAGGGATGGGATTTAGTCAGCCCCAGCATTTT
-	few	TRBV3-1	TRBJ1-5	CASSPRGEQPQHF	TGTGCCAGCAGCCCACGGGGGGAGCAGCCCCAGCATTTT
TRBD2	-	TRBV20-1	TRBJ2-3	CSAIVGGSRTDTQYF	TGCAGTGCTATCGTCGGCGGGAGCCGCACAGATACGCAGTATTTT
-	-	TRBV5-1	TRBJ2-3	CASSLESQELTDTQYF	TGCGCCAGCAGCTTGGAATCGCAGGAACTCACAGATACGCAGTATTTT
-	-	TRBV28	TRBJ2-7	CASSSSRGRYEQYF	TGTGCCAGCAGTTCATCCAGGGGCAGATACGAGCAGTACTTC
-	few	TRBV10-1	TRBJ2-3	CASSMGPDTQYF	TGCGCCAGCAGTATGGGGCCAGATACGCAGTATTTT
TRBD1	-	TRBV20-1	TRBJ1-1	CSARDRGRRPEAFF	TGCAGTGCTAGGGACAGGGGGCGCCGTCCTGAAGCTTTCTTT
-	-	TRBV7-2	TRBJ2-5	CASSRPPQAQYF	TGTGCCAGCAGCCGACCGCCACAGGCCCAGTACTTC